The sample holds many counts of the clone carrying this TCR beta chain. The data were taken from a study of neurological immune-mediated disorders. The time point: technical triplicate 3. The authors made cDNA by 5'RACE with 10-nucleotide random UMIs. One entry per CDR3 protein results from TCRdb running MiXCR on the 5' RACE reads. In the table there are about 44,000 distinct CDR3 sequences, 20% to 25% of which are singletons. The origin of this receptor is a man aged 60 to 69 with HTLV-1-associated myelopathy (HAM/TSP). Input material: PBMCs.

CDR3 sequence reads: CATSRTPRSTNEKLFF. As DNA, the CDR3 is TGTGCCACCAGCCGGACTCCCCGGTCAACTAATGAAAAACTGTTTTTT. V is TRBV15 and J is TRBJ1-4; D is unclear. V lost 5 bases, J lost 0 bases, and 13 bases lay in between. The germline gives CDR1 LNHNV, CDR2 YYDKDF (reference sequence). This CDR3 has 16 residues.